The 21 T cell receptor beta chains listed next were all sequenced from one sample in a study of cytomegalovirus exposure and HLA in healthy donors. A multiplex PCR was run with 60 Vbeta primers and 13 Jbeta primers. The table came from immunoSEQ multiplex PCR; TCRdb's copy has only in-frame clones and leaves some out. The sample consists of under 200,000 clones, approximately 78% of them appearing once. Sequenced input: PBMCs. The receptors were gathered from a woman in her late teens or twenties in good health and CMV-seronegative.

For the CDR3, the DNA is TGTGCCAGCAGCATCACCGCGGACAGGGGCGAGCAGTACTTC. This codes for CASSITADRGEQYF. The chain joins TRBV7-3 to TRBJ2-7, with TRBD1 matching 9 bases. This CDR3 is 14 amino acids long. With 5 bases clipped from V and 6 bases from J, the junction kept 8 bases outside the gene matches. Germline CDR1 and CDR2: SGHTA and FQGTGA.

The V and J genes are TRBV5-1 and TRBJ2-5; 7 nucleotides align to TRBD2. V trimming: 4 bases; J trimming: 2 bases; junction bases outside the gene matches: 8. The CDR3 has 15 amino acids. Germline V CDR1 and CDR2: SGHRS, YFSETQ. The CDR3 loop is CASSPGGGRQETQYF. The CDR3 DNA sequence: TGCGCCAGCAGCCCTGGGGGAGGGAGGCAAGAGACCCAGTACTTC.

As to this clone: The germline gene is not matched at one end of the junction; a read error may be the cause. This rearrangement joins TRBV11-2 to TRBJ2-5; 8 bases map to TRBD1. The CDR3 totals 12 residues. From germline, CDR1 is SGHAT and CDR2 FQNNGV. In DNA, the CDR3 is TGTGCCAGCAGCTTCTCCCGGGACAGGCCCAACTTC. It specifies CASSFSRDRPNF.

The gene calls are TRBV5-1 and TRBJ1-1, with D possibly being TRBD1 (5 bases). Per the germline V gene, CDR1 is SGHRS and CDR2 is YFSETQ. The CDR3 totals 16 residues. Trimming took 1 base from V and 4 from J, leaving 17 bases between them. CDR3 sequence: CASSLIAGYLTTEAFF. In DNA, the CDR3 is TGCGCCAGCAGCTTGATCGCAGGGTATCTTACCACTGAAGCTTTCTTT.

The chain has TRBV6-5 and TRBJ1-1; perhaps TRBD1 as D (5 bases). Between the trimmed V and J ends, which lost 8 bases and 0 bases, there was a span of 13 bases. The CDR3 covers 14 residues. In germline, CDR1 is MNHEY, CDR2 SVGAGI. DNA for the CDR3: TGTGCCAGCGGGGCAGGGCGAATGAACACTGAAGCTTTCTTT. Its protein is CASGAGRMNTEAFF.

The chain couples TRBV25-1 to TRBJ2-3; tentatively, D is TRBD2 (7 bases). The CDR3 totals 16 residues. Germline CDR1 and CDR2: MGHDK and SYGVNS. Trimming took off 3 bases at V and 4 bases at J, with 17 bases between the two ends. The CDR3 sequence: CASSDGGRTTADTQYF. In DNA, the CDR3 is TGTGCCAGCAGTGACGGGGGGCGGACTACCGCAGATACGCAGTATTTT.

V gene TRBV7-9 combines with J gene TRBJ2-3, with a weak D call TRBD1 (5 bases). Germline V gene sequence: CDR1 SEHNR, CDR2 FQNEAQ (reference sequence). This CDR3 is 15 amino acids long. V was clipped by 2 bases and J by 1 base, with 10 bases between them. The CDR3 spells CASSLPGSGTDTQYF. In DNA, the CDR3 is TGTGCCAGCAGCTTACCAGGGTCAGGCACAGATACGCAGTATTTT.

This clone has more than one count but fewer than ten. The chain links TRBV6-6 to TRBJ1-2, with TRBD1 matching 8 bases. With V trimmed by 7 bases and J by 3 bases, 7 bases remained unmatched. The CDR3 contains 14 residues. Germline values: CDR1 MNHNY, CDR2 SVGAGI (reference sequence). CDR3 protein: CASTEDRAHYGYTF. The CDR3 DNA reads TGTGCCAGCACGGAGGACAGGGCCCACTATGGCTACACCTTC.

This clone was counted a single time. The genes are TRBV18 and TRBJ2-6; D may be TRBD2 (6 bases). This CDR3 comprises 16 residues. In germline, CDR1 is KGHSH, CDR2 LQKENI. Between the trimmed V and J ends, which lost 0 bases and 1 base, there was a span of 7 bases. The CDR3 is CASSPPGRSGANVLTF. CDR3 nucleotide sequence: TGTGCCAGCTCACCACCAGGGAGGTCTGGGGCCAACGTCCTGACTTTC.

This clone was seen just once. The chain carries TRBV28 and TRBJ1-3; D might be TRBD1 (5 bases). Deletions cut 2 bases from V and 0 bases from J, with 17 bases between. Germline V lookup: CDR1 MDHEN, CDR2 SYDVKM. The CDR3 is made up of 18 amino acids. The CDR3 sequence is CASSLIQALDLSGNTIYF. The CDR3 DNA reads as TGTGCCAGCAGTTTAATACAGGCTCTAGACCTCTCTGGAAACACCATATATTTT. Together with reference TRBV28 and TRBJ1-3, the CDR3 gives the full variable domain: DVKVTQSSRYLVKRTGEKVFLECVQDMDHENMFWYRQDPGLGLRLIYFSYDVKMKEKGDIPEGYSVSREKKERFSLILESASTNQTSMYLCASSLIQALDLSGNTIYFGEGSWLTVV.

With respect to this clone: The junction shows a germline mismatch at one end, possibly a read error. The same CDR3 also results from other DNA sequences found in this sample. The rearrangement links TRBV19 to TRBJ1-1; D not certain. The V gene's germline CDR1 is LNHDA and CDR2 SQIVND (reference sequence). CDR3 size: 12 residues. The CDR3, as DNA: TGTGCCAGTAGCATAGCGGGAACTGAAGCTTTCTTT. Translated, it gives CASSIAGTEAFF.

The V and J genes are TRBV5-1 and TRBJ1-4, with TRBD1 identical over 9 bases. This CDR3 is built from 17 residues. After removal of 0 bases from V and 5 bases from J, the junction contained 8 bases not matched to a gene. Germline assignment: CDR1 SGHRS and CDR2 YFSETQ. The DNA of the CDR3 is TGCGCCAGCAGCTTGGACTTGTCCGGGACAGGGAATGAAAAACTGTTTTTT. It is translated as CASSLDLSGTGNEKLFF.

V and J are TRBV7-2 and TRBJ1-3; 7 bases are shared with TRBD1. The germline CDR1 and CDR2 sequences are SGHTA and FQGNSA. Trimming took 5 bases from V and 1 from J; bases not matched to a gene: 8. The CDR3 loop spans 16 amino acids. The CDR3 DNA sequence: TGTGCCAGCAGCCCGGACAGGCTTGGTTCTGGAAACACCATATATTTT. Protein product: CASSPDRLGSGNTIYF.

The V call is TRBV6-1, the J call TRBJ1-4; 8 positions match TRBD1. The CDR3 has 15 amino acids. Looked up from germline, CDR1 is MNHNS and CDR2 is SASEGT. J was trimmed by 0 bases and V by 6 bases; bases with no gene match: 3. CDR3 residues: CASRDRAATNEKLFF. The CDR3 DNA reads as TGTGCCAGCAGGGACAGGGCTGCAACTAATGAAAAACTGTTTTTT.

The rearrangement uses TRBV13 and TRBJ2-3; weak D call: TRBD1 (5 bases). Germline assignment: CDR1 PRHDT and CDR2 FYEKMQ (reference sequence). The CDR3 covers 17 residues. V lost 5 bases to trimming and J lost 0 bases, with 18 bases between them. The CDR3 nucleotides read TGTGCCAGCAGCATGCCGCAGGGCTCACCTAGCACAGATACGCAGTATTTT. It encodes CASSMPQGSPSTDTQYF.

The chain uses TRBV9 and TRBJ2-1; the D gene is possibly TRBD1 (6 bases). The CDR3 runs to 15 residues. The V end lost 3 bases, the J end lost 2 bases, and 12 bases lay between the germline ends. Germline CDR1 and CDR2: SGDLS and YYNGEE. The chain's CDR3 is CASSARDTAYNEQFF. The CDR3 region has the DNA TGTGCCAGCAGCGCCCGGGACACAGCCTACAATGAGCAGTTCTTC.

The chain has TRBV7-8 and TRBJ2-2, with 8 bases identical to TRBD1. The CDR3 sequence is 15 residues long. V lost 1 base and J lost 6; bases outside the gene matches: 4. Germline V gene lookup returns CDR1 SGHVS and CDR2 FQNEAQ. The chain's CDR3 is CASSLGGQGAGELFF. In nucleotides, the CDR3 is TGTGCCAGCAGCTTAGGTGGACAGGGCGCCGGGGAGCTGTTTTTT.

The rearrangement links TRBV25-1 to TRBJ1-5, with D unclear. Germline-derived CDR1 and CDR2 are MGHDK and SYGVNS. V dropped 1 base and J dropped 1 base, with 11 bases sitting between them. This CDR3 is 16 amino acids long. This CDR3 reads CASSEFGTESNQPQHF. Written as DNA, the CDR3 is TGTGCCAGCAGTGAATTCGGTACGGAGAGCAATCAGCCCCAGCATTTT.

V gene TRBV5-1 combines with J gene TRBJ2-1; 8 nucleotides line up with TRBD2. Germline CDR1 SGHRS, CDR2 YFSETQ. The CDR3 extends over 15 amino acids. Germline trimming cut 4 bases from V and 0 bases from J; bases unmatched to any gene: 3. The CDR3 DNA is TGCGCCAGCAGCCAAGCGGGAGACTCCTACAATGAGCAGTTCTTC. Translation gives CASSQAGDSYNEQFF.

The gene calls are TRBV19 and TRBJ2-5; no clear D. CDR1 LNHDA and CDR2 SQIVND come from the germline V gene (reference sequence). This CDR3 spans 13 amino acids. Trimming removed 5 bases from V and 8 bases from J, with 15 bases in between. Here the CDR3 DNA reads TGTGCCAGTAGTCCCCGACTTTATGGTACCCAGTACTTC. It specifies CASSPRLYGTQYF.

This sequence joins TRBV11-2 and TRBJ1-4; D is unclear. Trimming removed 5 bases from V and 7 bases from J, with 11 bases in between. Germline V lookup: CDR1 SGHAT, CDR2 FQNNGV. The CDR3 length is 13 residues. CDR3 amino acids: CASSPTAGEKLFF. In DNA form, the CDR3 reads TGTGCCAGCAGCCCCACGGCGGGTGAAAAACTGTTTTTT.